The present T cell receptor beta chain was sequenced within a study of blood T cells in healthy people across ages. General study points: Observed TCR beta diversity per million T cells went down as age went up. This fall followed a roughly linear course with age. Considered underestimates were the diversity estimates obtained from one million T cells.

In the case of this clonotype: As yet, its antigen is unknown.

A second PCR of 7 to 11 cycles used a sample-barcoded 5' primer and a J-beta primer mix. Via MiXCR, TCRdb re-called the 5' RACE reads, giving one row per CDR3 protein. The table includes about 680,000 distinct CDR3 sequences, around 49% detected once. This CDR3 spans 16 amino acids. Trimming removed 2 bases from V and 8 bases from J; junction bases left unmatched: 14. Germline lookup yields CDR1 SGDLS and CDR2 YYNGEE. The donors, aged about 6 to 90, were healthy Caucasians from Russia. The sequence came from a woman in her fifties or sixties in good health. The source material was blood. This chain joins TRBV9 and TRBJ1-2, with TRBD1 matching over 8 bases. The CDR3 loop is CASSVRDRGGFGGYTF. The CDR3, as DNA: TGTGCCAGCAGCGTGAGAGACAGGGGCGGGTTCGGCGGCTACACCTTC.